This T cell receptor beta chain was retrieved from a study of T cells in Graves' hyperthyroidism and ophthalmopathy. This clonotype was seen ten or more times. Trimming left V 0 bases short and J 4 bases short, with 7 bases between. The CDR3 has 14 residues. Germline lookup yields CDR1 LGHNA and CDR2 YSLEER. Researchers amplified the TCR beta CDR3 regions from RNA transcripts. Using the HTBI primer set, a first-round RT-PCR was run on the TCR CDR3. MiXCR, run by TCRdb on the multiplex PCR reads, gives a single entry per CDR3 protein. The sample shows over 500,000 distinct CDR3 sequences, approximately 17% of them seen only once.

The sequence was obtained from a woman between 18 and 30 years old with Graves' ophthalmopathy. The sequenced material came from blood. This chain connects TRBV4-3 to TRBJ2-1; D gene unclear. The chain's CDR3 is CASSQDGSYNEQFF. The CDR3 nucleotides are TGCGCCAGCAGCCAAGATGGTTCGTACAATGAGCAGTTCTTC.